This is a list of T cell receptor beta chains from one sample in a study of patients and donors after allogeneic stem cell transplantation. In TCRdb, the RT-PCR reads were re-called with MiXCR into one record per CDR3 protein. Of tens of thousands of distinct CDR3 sequences detected, under 7.5% appear once; the ten largest clones hold around a third. Material for sequencing was blood, either unsorted or a sorted T cell fraction (not recorded which). The source of these receptors is a human donor who was either an allogeneic HSCT recipient or a stem cell or donor lymphocyte infusion donor (not recorded which). It is not recorded whose cells these are; they may come from a transplant donor. Both conserved end residues are trimmed from each CDR3.

TRBJ1-5,TRBV7-9,ASSSFTPGTGSNQPQH
TRBJ2-1,TRBV6-4,ASSDSFRGVAVYNEQF
TRBJ2-1,TRBV20-1,RGSAGAYNEQF
TRBJ2-3,TRBV2,ASKRMSTDTQY
TRBJ1-4,TRBV28,ASRNRGQSTNEKLF
TRBJ1-5,TRBV29-1,SVEDEGNQPQH
TRBJ2-5,TRBV6-2/TRBV6-3,ASSYPETQY
TRBJ1-2,TRBV4-1,ASSPQGRKKDYGYT
TRBJ2-4,TRBV7-9,ASSLTGHIQY
TRBJ2-5,TRBV18,ASSPPDRIQETQY
TRBJ1-3,TRBV12-3/TRBV12-4,ASSFGASGNTIY
TRBJ2-3,TRBV24-1,AASKGTDTQY
TRBJ2-2,TRBV2,ATAEPYTGELF
TRBJ2-7,TRBV5-1,ASSFVADYEQY
TRBJ2-1,TRBV6-2/TRBV6-3,ASTRLAGGEQF
TRBJ2-7,TRBV28,ASSLSGTSGPYEQY
TRBJ2-4,TRBV7-9,ASSNIDIQY
TRBJ1-1,TRBV27,ASSLLRGTEAF
TRBJ1-3,TRBV19,ASSTGTAGNTIY
TRBJ1-4,TRBV19,ASSIPARLGEKLF
TRBJ1-3,TRBV28,ASSETGSLSYNSGNTIY
TRBJ2-4,TRBV27,ASSLEGGAGFDIQY
TRBJ2-7,TRBV27,ASSLSPPYEQY
TRBJ2-2,TRBV12-3/TRBV12-4,ASRLTSGSAGELF
TRBJ2-2,TRBV5-1,ASSLPVGRAGELF
TRBJ2-5,TRBV7-7,ASSFSLRHLETQY
TRBJ2-1,TRBV9,ASSVVGRPLNEQF
TRBJ1-6,TRBV28,ASTLPRGSSYNSPLH
TRBJ2-3,TRBV5-6,ASSLGRGTGLTDTQY
TRBJ1-4,TRBV28,ASSLSEDEKLF
TRBJ2-2,TRBV7-2,ASSLTPAGVSGELF
TRBJ2-7,TRBV7-7,ASSVGTGRGDEQY
TRBJ1-4,TRBV12-3/TRBV12-4,ASSLGRVGEKLF
TRBJ2-7,TRBV21-1,ASSKATGRIYEQY
TRBJ2-1,TRBV7-2,ASSLGRPSGSDEQF
TRBJ1-5,TRBV19,ASSSQGGQPQH
TRBJ2-1,TRBV12-3/TRBV12-4,ASTTSGGLNEQF
TRBJ2-3,TRBV20-1,SARDGAGGRDTQY
TRBJ2-7,TRBV12-3/TRBV12-4,ASSLADLPAYEQY
TRBJ2-3,TRBV28,ASSSSGPSRVTDTQY
TRBJ2-1,TRBV3-1,ASSQGGPYNEQF